One and the same sample provided the 2 T cell receptor beta chains below, sequenced in a study of cytomegalovirus exposure and HLA in healthy donors. The PCR employed 60 Vbeta primers together with 13 Jbeta primers. Data came from immunoSEQ multiplex PCR; TCRdb stores just in-frame clones and leaves some out. Of over 50,000 clones listed, about 80% are singletons. The source material was PBMCs. Receptors originate from a man aged 50 to 60 in good health and CMV-seropositive.

The genes are TRBV6-1 and TRBJ1-1; TRBD1 is a possible D gene (6 bases). The CDR3 sequence is 15 residues long. Germline V gives CDR1 MNHNS, CDR2 SASEGT. Trimming removed 5 bases at V and 7 bases at J, with 20 bases between. The CDR3 nucleotides are TGTGCCAGCAGTTCGCCGACAGGCGCCCGACTTGAAGCTTTCTTT. This sequence encodes CASSSPTGARLEAFF.

The V and J genes are TRBV27 and TRBJ2-5; 9 bases align to TRBD1. CDR1 is MNHEY and CDR2 is SMNVEV in the germline V gene (reference sequence). V shed 4 bases and J 7 bases; nucleotides not matched to a gene: 4. CDR3 length: 13 amino acids. In DNA form, the CDR3 reads TGTGCCAGCAGTTCGGGGACAGGGCTGACCCAGTACTTC. Translated, it gives CASSSGTGLTQYF.